This T cell receptor beta chain appears in the sequencing data of a study of blood T cells in healthy people across ages. PCR was performed a second time for 7 to 11 cycles using a sample-barcoded 5' primer and a J-beta primer mix. TCRdb independently ran MiXCR on the 5' RACE reads; one entry per CDR3 protein. This sample has 850,000 to 1,000,000 distinct CDR3 sequences; 51% occur once, and the top ten carry 20% to 25%. The CDR3 has 15 amino acids. Germline CDR1 reads GTSNPN; CDR2 reads SVGIG (reference sequence). Trimming at V came to 8 bases and at J to 4 bases, leaving 14 bases not matched to a gene.

Sequenced sample: blood. The sequence came from a woman aged 60-75 years in good health. The chain has TRBV30 and TRBJ2-7, with 10 bases identical to TRBD1. CDR3 DNA sequence: TGTGCCGGCCGGACAGGGGGGCATGGAACATACGAGCAGTACTTC. Translation gives CAGRTGGHGTYEQYF.